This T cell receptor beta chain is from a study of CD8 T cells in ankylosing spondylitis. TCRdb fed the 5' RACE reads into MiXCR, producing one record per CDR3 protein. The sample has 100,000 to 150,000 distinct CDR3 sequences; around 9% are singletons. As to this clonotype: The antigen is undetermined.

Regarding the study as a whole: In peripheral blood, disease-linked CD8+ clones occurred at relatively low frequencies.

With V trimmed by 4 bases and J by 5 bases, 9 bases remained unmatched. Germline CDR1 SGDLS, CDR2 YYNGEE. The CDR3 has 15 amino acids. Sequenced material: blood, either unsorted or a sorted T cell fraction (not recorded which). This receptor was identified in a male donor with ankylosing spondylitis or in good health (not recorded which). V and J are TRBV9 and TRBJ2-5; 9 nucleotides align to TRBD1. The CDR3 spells CASSPAGTGWETQYF. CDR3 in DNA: TGTGCCAGCAGCCCAGCCGGGACAGGGTGGGAGACCCAGTACTTC.